These T cell receptor beta chains were read from a single sample in a study of vaccination and CD4 T cells after COVID-19. For these receptors, no antigen is known. TCRdb ran MiXCR on the PCR reads and lists one entry per CDR3 protein. The sample holds about 18,000 distinct CDR3 sequences, 45% seen once. The starting material was CD4+ T cells from blood, cultured in vitro, obtained before SARS-CoV-2 vaccination. All receptors come from a human donor who received a COVID-19 vaccine. The CDR3 runs from the conserved cysteine through the conserved F or W. Fields, in order: D gene, clone size, J gene, V gene, CDR3 protein, CDR3 DNA. D genes are given only for firm matches. Only some rows state a clone size, as once, few, many or a class for expanded clones.

D gene: -; clone size: -; J gene: TRBJ1-1; V gene: TRBV11-2; CDR3 protein: CASNRPGRKILDTEAFF; CDR3 DNA: TGTGCCAGCAACCGACCGGGCCGTAAGATCTTGGACACTGAAGCTTTCTTT
D gene: TRBD1; clone size: -; J gene: TRBJ2-3; V gene: TRBV4-2; CDR3 protein: CASSQERTGVRISTDTQYF; CDR3 DNA: TGTGCCAGCAGCCAAGAGAGAACAGGGGTACGAATTAGCACAGATACGCAGTATTTT
D gene: TRBD1; clone size: -; J gene: TRBJ1-2; V gene: TRBV10-3; CDR3 protein: CVVGQGNYGYTF; CDR3 DNA: TGTGTCGTTGGACAGGGGAACTATGGCTACACCTTC
D gene: -; clone size: few; J gene: TRBJ2-3; V gene: TRBV7-2; CDR3 protein: CASSLDFPPADTQYF; CDR3 DNA: TGTGCCAGCAGCTTAGATTTCCCCCCGGCAGATACGCAGTATTTT
D gene: -; clone size: few; J gene: TRBJ1-2; V gene: TRBV5-5; CDR3 protein: CASSTTFDRSF; CDR3 DNA: TGTGCCAGCAGCACTACCTTTGACAGGAGCTTC
D gene: -; clone size: -; J gene: TRBJ1-4; V gene: TRBV24-1; CDR3 protein: CATSQGRNEKLFF; CDR3 DNA: TGTGCCACCAGTCAGGGCCGAAATGAAAAACTGTTTTTT
D gene: TRBD1; clone size: few; J gene: TRBJ1-2; V gene: TRBV7-9; CDR3 protein: CASSLASGQQHYGYTF; CDR3 DNA: TGTGCCAGCAGCTTAGCGTCGGGACAGCAACACTATGGCTACACCTTC
D gene: -; clone size: -; J gene: TRBJ2-7; V gene: TRBV30; CDR3 protein: CAWSAPSPTRAYEQYF; CDR3 DNA: TGTGCCTGGAGTGCCCCGAGCCCGACACGAGCCTACGAGCAGTACTTC
D gene: -; clone size: few; J gene: TRBJ1-5; V gene: TRBV24-1; CDR3 protein: CATSEGGRNNQPQHF; CDR3 DNA: TGTGCCACCAGTGAAGGGGGTCGGAACAATCAGCCCCAGCATTTT
D gene: -; clone size: once; J gene: TRBJ2-7; V gene: TRBV7-6; CDR3 protein: CASSLGGGRAYEQYF; CDR3 DNA: TGTGCCAGCAGCTTAGGTGGGGGGCGGGCCTACGAGCAGTACTTC
D gene: TRBD1; clone size: -; J gene: TRBJ1-1; V gene: TRBV11-3; CDR3 protein: CASSQGAGGFTEAFF; CDR3 DNA: TGTGCCAGCAGCCAGGGTGCAGGGGGATTCACTGAAGCTTTCTTT
D gene: -; clone size: -; J gene: TRBJ1-2; V gene: TRBV2; CDR3 protein: CASSEARRNGYTF; CDR3 DNA: TGTGCCAGCAGTGAAGCGCGACGGAACGGCTACACCTTC
D gene: TRBD2; clone size: -; J gene: TRBJ2-3; V gene: TRBV2; CDR3 protein: CAGGEPDTQYF; CDR3 DNA: TGTGCCGGGGGGGAGCCAGATACGCAGTATTTT
D gene: -; clone size: -; J gene: TRBJ1-1; V gene: TRBV6-5; CDR3 protein: CASSSGRWVNTEAFF; CDR3 DNA: TGTGCCAGCAGTTCAGGGAGGTGGGTCAACACTGAAGCTTTCTTT
D gene: -; clone size: -; J gene: TRBJ1-4; V gene: TRBV6-1; CDR3 protein: CASSESAGTNEKLFF; CDR3 DNA: TGTGCCAGCAGTGAATCGGCAGGGACTAATGAAAAACTGTTTTTT
D gene: -; clone size: few; J gene: TRBJ1-1; V gene: TRBV6-1; CDR3 protein: CASRGTGMNTEAFF; CDR3 DNA: TGTGCCAGCAGAGGGACGGGTATGAACACTGAAGCTTTCTTT
D gene: -; clone size: few; J gene: TRBJ1-1; V gene: TRBV27; CDR3 protein: CASWDMGAEAFF; CDR3 DNA: TGTGCCAGCTGGGACATGGGCGCTGAAGCTTTCTTT
D gene: TRBD2; clone size: -; J gene: TRBJ2-5; V gene: TRBV10-3; CDR3 protein: CAISELAGEFQETQYF; CDR3 DNA: TGTGCCATCAGTGAGTTAGCGGGGGAATTCCAAGAGACCCAGTACTTC
D gene: -; clone size: few; J gene: TRBJ1-5; V gene: TRBV24-1; CDR3 protein: CATSDPGRGDDQPQHF; CDR3 DNA: TGTGCCACCAGTGATCCCGGACGGGGAGACGATCAGCCCCAGCATTTT
D gene: -; clone size: -; J gene: TRBJ1-2; V gene: TRBV20-1; CDR3 protein: CSARAGQTVYGYTF; CDR3 DNA: TGCAGTGCTAGAGCCGGACAGACGGTCTATGGCTACACCTTC
D gene: -; clone size: -; J gene: TRBJ2-1; V gene: TRBV6-5; CDR3 protein: CASSYSRPRYNEQFF; CDR3 DNA: TGTGCCAGCAGTTACTCTAGGCCCAGGTACAATGAGCAGTTCTTC
D gene: -; clone size: -; J gene: TRBJ2-1; V gene: TRBV7-2; CDR3 protein: CASSLRATGGGLDNEQFF; CDR3 DNA: TGTGCCAGCAGCTTAAGGGCCACTGGTGGGGGCTTGGACAATGAGCAGTTCTTC
D gene: -; clone size: few; J gene: TRBJ1-2; V gene: TRBV4-2; CDR3 protein: CASSQDPRGGYGYTF; CDR3 DNA: TGTGCCAGCAGCCAAGATCCCAGGGGAGGCTATGGCTACACCTTC
D gene: -; clone size: -; J gene: TRBJ2-3; V gene: TRBV12-3/TRBV12-4; CDR3 protein: CASSFRALWNTDTQYF; CDR3 DNA: TGTGCCAGCAGTTTCCGGGCCCTTTGGAACACAGATACGCAGTATTTT
D gene: -; clone size: few; J gene: TRBJ1-3; V gene: TRBV19; CDR3 protein: CASSPNAGSGNTIYF; CDR3 DNA: TGTGCCAGTAGCCCCAACGCCGGGTCTGGAAACACCATATATTTT
D gene: TRBD1; clone size: -; J gene: TRBJ1-6; V gene: TRBV19; CDR3 protein: CASSLTGGYSPLHF; CDR3 DNA: TGTGCCAGTAGCTTGACAGGGGGGTATTCACCCCTCCACTTT
D gene: TRBD1; clone size: few; J gene: TRBJ1-1; V gene: TRBV20-1; CDR3 protein: CSARGGGQGVGTEAFF; CDR3 DNA: TGCAGTGCTAGAGGCGGGGGACAGGGGGTAGGGACTGAAGCTTTCTTT
D gene: TRBD1; clone size: -; J gene: TRBJ2-6; V gene: TRBV4-1; CDR3 protein: CASSAGQGEAGANVLTF; CDR3 DNA: TGCGCCAGCAGCGCGGGACAGGGAGAGGCTGGGGCCAACGTCCTGACTTTC
D gene: -; clone size: -; J gene: TRBJ1-2; V gene: TRBV20-1; CDR3 protein: CSAPPEGNYGYTF; CDR3 DNA: TGCAGTGCTCCCCCGGAGGGGAACTATGGCTACACCTTC
D gene: TRBD1; clone size: -; J gene: TRBJ1-1; V gene: TRBV29-1; CDR3 protein: CSIGTGLIEAFF; CDR3 DNA: TGCAGCATCGGGACAGGCTTGATAGAAGCTTTCTTT
D gene: -; clone size: few; J gene: TRBJ2-2; V gene: TRBV6-5; CDR3 protein: CASSYLGSNTGELFF; CDR3 DNA: TGTGCCAGCAGTTACCTAGGTTCGAACACCGGGGAGCTGTTTTTT
D gene: -; clone size: -; J gene: TRBJ1-6; V gene: TRBV6-1; CDR3 protein: CASNEFLNSPLHF; CDR3 DNA: TGTGCCAGCAATGAGTTCCTAAATTCACCCCTCCACTTT
D gene: -; clone size: -; J gene: TRBJ1-2; V gene: TRBV14; CDR3 protein: CASSQDRAGRTYGYTF; CDR3 DNA: TGTGCCAGCAGCCAAGATCGGGCAGGGAGAACCTATGGCTACACCTTC
D gene: -; clone size: few; J gene: TRBJ1-5; V gene: TRBV19; CDR3 protein: CASSIAQSNQPQHF; CDR3 DNA: TGTGCCAGTAGTATAGCGCAAAGCAATCAGCCCCAGCATTTT
D gene: TRBD2; clone size: -; J gene: TRBJ2-7; V gene: TRBV11-2; CDR3 protein: CASSTQRGPPYEQYF; CDR3 DNA: TGTGCCAGCAGCACCCAGCGGGGGCCCCCCTACGAGCAGTACTTC
D gene: TRBD1; clone size: -; J gene: TRBJ1-5; V gene: TRBV24-1; CDR3 protein: CATSLQGAGQPQHF; CDR3 DNA: TGTGCCACCAGCCTACAGGGGGCCGGTCAGCCCCAGCATTTT